The following is a T cell receptor beta chain sequence with its context. What it binds is unknown. The data are from a study of blood T cells in healthy people across ages. The V gene end was trimmed by 2 bases and the J gene end by 5 bases; junction bases not matched to a gene: 2. CDR1 and CDR2 (germline): SGHDT, YYEEEE. The CDR3 runs to 13 residues. Researchers report isolating at least 6 million PBMCs per sample. RNA extraction gave at least 5.5 micrograms of total RNA per sample. Alongside a J-beta primer mix, a sample-barcoded 5' primer served in a second PCR lasting about 7 to 11 cycles. MiXCR was run by TCRdb on the 5' RACE reads, yielding one entry per CDR3 protein. The data show roughly 2 million distinct CDR3 sequences, 49% seen once. Points from the study as a whole: TCR beta diversity, measured per million T cells, fell in a roughly linear way with age.

The chain carries TRBV5-6 and TRBJ2-5; 8 bases line up with TRBD2. This clonotype originated in a middle-aged woman in good health. What was sequenced was blood. CDR3 sequence reads: CASSFKREETQYF. The CDR3 coding sequence is TGTGCCAGCAGCTTCAAGCGGGAGGAGACCCAGTACTTC.